These T cell receptor beta chains were read from a single sample in a study of beta chain features in type 1 diabetes. Assay used: immunoSEQ multiplex PCR; TCRdb lists only in-frame clones, some missing. The table has 300,000 to 350,000 clones, less than 15% seen once; the top ten hold roughly 0.016%. The sample consisted of naive CD4+ T cells from blood. These receptor sequences come from a young woman with type 1 diabetes. The CDR3 runs from the conserved cysteine through the conserved F or W. D genes are given only for firm matches. Clone size is not always given. Where it is, it says once, few, many or a class for expanded clones.

d_gene	v_gene	abundance	j_gene	CDR3aa	CDR3nt
NA	TRBV6-5	few	TRBJ2-2	CASTGQNTGELFF	TGTGCCAGCACGGGACAGAACACCGGGGAGCTGTTTTTT
TRBD1	TRBV29-1	NA	TRBJ1-1	CSAWTGWSTEAFF	TGCAGCGCATGGACAGGGTGGTCCACTGAAGCTTTCTTT
TRBD1	TRBV28	NA	TRBJ1-2	CASGRQGGYGYTF	TGTGCCAGCGGAAGACAGGGAGGCTATGGCTACACCTTC
TRBD2	TRBV7-2	NA	TRBJ2-1	CASRLAGGSGEQFF	TGTGCCAGCAGACTAGCGGGAGGATCAGGTGAGCAGTTCTTC
TRBD1	TRBV7-8	NA	TRBJ1-1	CASSYTGQSNMNTEAFF	TGTGCCAGCAGCTATACGGGACAGTCTAATATGAACACTGAAGCTTTCTTT
NA	TRBV6-5	NA	TRBJ2-1	CASSYGGTQYNEQFF	TGTGCCAGCAGTTATGGAGGGACCCAATACAATGAGCAGTTCTTC
NA	TRBV5-1	NA	TRBJ2-5	CASSLASARPSGGTQYF	TGCGCCAGCAGCTTGGCAAGCGCTCGACCGTCCGGGGGGACCCAGTACTTC
TRBD2	TRBV5-1	few	TRBJ2-3	CASSLGLAGAADTQYF	TGCGCCAGCAGCTTGGGACTAGCGGGAGCAGCAGATACGCAGTATTTT
NA	TRBV28	few	TRBJ2-7	CASSLVGGPFSYEQYF	TGTGCCAGCAGCCTGGTGGGGGGGCCTTTCTCCTACGAGCAGTACTTC
TRBD1	TRBV7-2	few	TRBJ2-5	CASSRGQGAGETQYF	TGTGCCAGCAGCCGCGGACAGGGGGCGGGGGAGACCCAGTACTTC